The clone carrying this TCR beta chain occurred a few times. Its antigen is not identified. The sample is drawn from a study of beta chain features in type 1 diabetes. The investigators reverse transcribed all of the isolated RNA, so they sequenced expressed TCRB transcripts. Roughly 3.6 million reads, on average, came from each naive, central memory and regulatory T cell sample. Assay used: immunoSEQ multiplex PCR; TCRdb lists only in-frame clones, some missing. The sample yields fewer than 400,000 clones, approximately 10% seen once. Findings and caveats of the study: TCRB CDR3s from Type 1 diabetes patients were moderately but significantly shorter in all four CD4+ subsets. Sequencing used cDNA, and cells with high TCR expression could therefore be over-represented.

Germline lookup yields CDR1 GTSNPN and CDR2 SVGIG (reference sequence). The CDR3 is made up of 15 amino acids. V lost 2 bases and J 6 bases, leaving 19 bases between the germline ends. Sequenced material: central memory CD4+ T cells from blood. The clonotype was recovered from a man aged 25-45 years with type 1 diabetes. The gene calls are TRBV30 and TRBJ1-1; tentatively, D is TRBD1 (5 bases). The CDR3 region is CAWSSEGERGAEAFF. The DNA of the CDR3 is TGTGCCTGGAGTTCAGAAGGGGAACGGGGCGCTGAAGCTTTCTTT.